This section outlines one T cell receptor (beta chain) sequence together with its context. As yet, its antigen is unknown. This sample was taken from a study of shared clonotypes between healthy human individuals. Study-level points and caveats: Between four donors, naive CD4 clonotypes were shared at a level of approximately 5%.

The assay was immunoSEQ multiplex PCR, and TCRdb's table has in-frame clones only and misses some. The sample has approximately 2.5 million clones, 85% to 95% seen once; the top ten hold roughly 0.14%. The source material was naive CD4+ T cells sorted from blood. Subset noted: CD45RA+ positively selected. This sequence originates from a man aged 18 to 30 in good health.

CDR3 in DNA: TGCGCCAGCAGCTTGGGAACGGCCACGGGGACCCAGTACTTC. Amino acids: CASSLGTATGTQYF. This rearrangement joins TRBV5-1 to TRBJ2-5, with D unresolved. The CDR3 totals 14 residues. CDR1 is SGHRS, CDR2 YFSETQ, per germline. Trimming removed 0 bases at V and 7 bases at J, with 13 bases between.